A selection of T cell receptor beta chains follows, all from one sample in a study of T cells after yellow fever vaccination. TCRdb independently ran MiXCR on the 5' RACE reads; one entry per CDR3 protein. Counted here are around 88,000 distinct CDR3 sequences, roughly 14% occurring once; the ten biggest clones make up roughly 25%. The sequencing here drew on CD8+ T cells not binding an NS4B(214-222) dextramer, sorted from PBMCs, taken 21 days after the first yellow fever vaccination. These receptors came from a man between 18 and 35 years old who received the YFV17D yellow fever vaccine. The conserved cysteine and the conserved F or W are not part of the CDR3 here.

J gene,V gene,CDR3 protein
TRBJ2-1,TRBV19,ASSATGQGIYNEQF
TRBJ2-1,TRBV27,ASSSALQGSVYEQF
TRBJ2-7,TRBV7-9,ASSLDPGKYEQY
TRBJ2-1,TRBV30,AWSLGGYYNEQF
TRBJ2-3,TRBV4-3,ASSQDILAGGYTDTQY
TRBJ2-7,TRBV11-1,SSSFVAGGYEQY
TRBJ2-6,TRBV7-9,ASSSANVLT
TRBJ2-3,TRBV7-3,ASSQGTGDGTDTQY
TRBJ2-1,TRBV7-8,ASSHGKSVYNEQF
TRBJ2-5,TRBV29-1,SVGGFPETQY
TRBJ2-1,TRBV4-2,ASSQFQGGSDNEQF
TRBJ2-2,TRBV6-1,ASRGTGGFIGELF
TRBJ2-2,TRBV4-2,ASSHRTGANGELF
TRBJ2-2,TRBV7-3,ASRAQGNTGELF
TRBJ1-2,TRBV6-2/TRBV6-3,ASSPKETGHYGYT
TRBJ2-3,TRBV29-1,SVPSRRGGGDTQY
TRBJ2-2,TRBV9,ASRFRDNTGELF
TRBJ2-3,TRBV4-1,ASSAVGGTDTQY
TRBJ2-1,TRBV10-3,AISEGGDRESSYNEQF
TRBJ1-1,TRBV6-5,ASSYVRGDEAF
TRBJ2-7,TRBV4-1,ASSQVRAPTYEQY
TRBJ2-1,TRBV4-1,ASSLPLGSYNEQF
TRBJ2-1,TRBV28,ASGQHTYNEQF
TRBJ1-1,TRBV5-1,ASSLYGYTEAF
TRBJ2-1,TRBV15,ATSSQSSYNEQF
TRBJ1-1,TRBV4-2,ASSQEELGDTEAF
TRBJ2-3,TRBV5-4,ASSLNGGGTQY
TRBJ2-7,TRBV7-9,ASSLAVEGEQY
TRBJ2-1,TRBV12-3/TRBV12-4,ASSFGASVLNEQF
TRBJ2-5,TRBV6-2/TRBV6-3,ASSFTAGHQETQY
TRBJ2-5,TRBV6-5,ASSYASGWVMGRETQY
TRBJ2-1,TRBV11-2,ASSFEANEQF
TRBJ2-3,TRBV25-1,ASSGDYTDTQY
TRBJ2-3,TRBV6-2/TRBV6-3,ASSYSDYTDTQY
TRBJ2-3,TRBV7-6,ASSLDLAGGLTDTQY
TRBJ2-7,TRBV6-1,ASSAGEPYEQY
TRBJ2-2,TRBV10-2,ASKGGTTGAGELF
TRBJ2-7,TRBV12-3/TRBV12-4,ASSLYRDGPSSYEQY
TRBJ2-5,TRBV11-2,ASSSHSGGIETQY
TRBJ2-7,TRBV7-6,ASSRDGASYEQY
TRBJ2-7,TRBV7-6,ASTRWASGSYEQY
TRBJ2-1,TRBV4-3,ASSQEFRLAAYNEQF
TRBJ1-2,TRBV12-3/TRBV12-4,ASSFSTGSNYGYT
TRBJ1-2,TRBV7-9,ASSSDRART
TRBJ2-7,TRBV6-2/TRBV6-3,ASSYSEGPYEQY
TRBJ2-3,TRBV9,ASGGQGVDTQY
TRBJ2-7,TRBV6-2/TRBV6-3,ASSYPQRGWRAAYEQY
TRBJ1-4,TRBV20-1,SATTGILAEKLF
TRBJ2-1,TRBV15,ATSRVGGVPGNEQF
TRBJ2-7,TRBV7-6,ASSLYSGALYEQY
TRBJ2-2,TRBV4-1,ASSQTGVNTGELF
TRBJ1-2,TRBV4-3,ASSHGRANYGYT
TRBJ1-2,TRBV5-1,ASSEGTGVNYGYT